This passage covers 21 T cell receptor beta chains from one sample sequenced in a study of T cell repertoires in cytomegalovirus infection. These receptors are not linked to any known antigen. One entry per CDR3 protein, called by TCRdb with MiXCR from the reads. This sample has 150,000 or so distinct CDR3 sequences, with more than 25% found just once. Sequencing used CD8+ T cells from cultured PBMCs, obtained from culture after CMV antigen stimulation. The source is a human donor in good health (CMV status not recorded). Some clones in this sample may be carry-over from other donors' samples.

This clonotype was seen more than once but under ten times. The chain carries TRBV12-3 or TRBV12-4 and TRBJ1-5; TRBD1 is a possible D gene (6 bases). The ends were cut back, 3 bases at V and 6 bases at J, with 9 bases in the middle. The CDR3 sequence is 13 residues long. CDR3 region: CASSFPGAQPQHF. The CDR3 bases are TGTGCCAGCAGTTTTCCAGGGGCTCAGCCCCAGCATTTT.

The chain uses TRBV5-6 and TRBJ1-1; D is ambiguous. Germline CDR1 SGHDT, CDR2 YYEEEE. Trimming stripped 2 bases from V and 0 bases from J, with 20 bases between. The CDR3 runs to 18 residues. The CDR3 reads CASSFDIPPGRMNTEAFF. CDR3 nucleotides: TGTGCCAGCAGCTTTGATATCCCCCCAGGCAGGATGAACACTGAAGCTTTCTTT.

At least ten counts were recorded for this clonotype. The chain couples TRBV6-1 to TRBJ2-7; D gene uncertain. The V gene's germline CDR1 is MNHNS and CDR2 SASEGT. The V end was cut by 1 base, the J end by 0 bases, with 16 bases between. The CDR3 length is 17 residues. Here the CDR3 reads CASSEGWGSTGSYEQYF. The CDR3 bases are TGTGCCAGCAGTGAAGGATGGGGTTCAACTGGCTCCTACGAGCAGTACTTC.

This clonotype was seen a handful of times. The chain links TRBV12-3 or TRBV12-4 to TRBJ2-5; D assignment may be TRBD1 or TRBD2 (5 bases each). This CDR3 comprises 13 residues. The ends were cut back, 3 bases at V and 1 base at J, with 6 bases in the middle. CDR3 DNA: TGTGCCAGCAGTTTGGGGACCCAAGAGACCCAGTACTTC. The encoded protein is CASSLGTQETQYF.

For this clonotype: A much larger clone lies a single base off, so this may be a read error. The chain combines TRBV27 with TRBJ1-5; D not certain. Trimming removed 2 bases from V and 0 bases from J, with 11 bases in between. The CDR3 spans 16 residues. Germline loops: CDR1 MNHEY, CDR2 SMNVEV (reference sequence). This CDR3 reads CASSLGPSNSNQPQHF. CDR3 DNA sequence: TGTGCCAGCAGTTTAGGTCCATCTAATAGCAATCAGCCCCAGCATTTT.

This clonotype was seen a few times. The chain couples TRBV4-1 to TRBJ2-7, with a weak D call TRBD1 (6 bases). The CDR3 totals 13 residues. Germline V gene data show CDR1 as MGHRA and CDR2 as YSYEKL. The ends were cut back, 5 bases at V and 5 bases at J, with 13 bases in the middle. CDR3 nucleotide sequence: TGCGCCAGCAGCTTCGATCAGGGGAACGAGCAGTACTTC. This codes for CASSFDQGNEQYF.

This clonotype was counted only a few times. This chain links TRBV19 with TRBJ2-1; D gene unclear. V was trimmed by 1 base and J by 0 bases, leaving 7 bases between them. The CDR3 sequence is 15 residues long. The germline CDR1 and CDR2 sequences are LNHDA and SQIVND (reference sequence). CDR3 nucleotide sequence: TGTGCCAGTAGTATAGTCACAAACTCCTACAATGAGCAGTTCTTC. Its protein is CASSIVTNSYNEQFF.

This clonotype was observed many times. The chain has TRBV10-3 and TRBJ1-2; a possible D gene is TRBD1 (5 bases). From germline, CDR1 is ENHRY and CDR2 SYGVKD. The ends were cut back, 3 bases at V and 0 bases at J, with 14 bases in the middle. The CDR3 has 16 residues. The CDR3 region has the DNA TGTGCCATCAGTGAAGCGCCAGGGCCAGCTAACTATGGCTACACCTTC. Amino acid sequence: CAISEAPGPANYGYTF.

This clonotype was picked up a small number of times. The rearrangement joins TRBV18 to TRBJ2-1; weak D call: TRBD1 (6 bases). The CDR3 has 14 amino acids. Germline V gives CDR1 KGHSH, CDR2 LQKENI. V shed 3 bases and J shed 6 bases, with 12 bases lying between them. CDR3 DNA sequence: TGTGCCAGCTCACCCGAACAGGGAGTCAATGAGCAGTTCTTC. It yields the protein CASSPEQGVNEQFF.

Concerning this clonotype itself: One end of the junction varies from germline; a read error may be responsible. The V call is TRBV7-4, the J call TRBJ2-6; the match to TRBD1 covers 9 bases. In germline, CDR1 is SGHVT, CDR2 SQSDAQ. There are 17 residues in the CDR3. This chain's CDR3 is CASSLLDRGGGANVPTF. In nucleotides, the CDR3 is TGTGCCAGCAGCTTACTGGACAGGGGTGGTGGGGCCAACGTCCCGACTTTC.

The chain couples TRBV15 to TRBJ1-1; TRBD1 matches 10 bases. The junction had 4 bases not matched to a gene; V was cut back by 9 bases and J by 0 bases. The CDR3 is made up of 14 amino acids. Per the germline V gene, CDR1 is LNHNV and CDR2 is YYDKDF (reference sequence). The CDR3 reads CATQTGGLNTEAFF. The CDR3 region has the DNA TGTGCCACTCAGACAGGGGGCCTGAACACTGAAGCTTTCTTT.

This clonotype was seen only a few times. The chain recombines TRBV19 with TRBJ1-1, with D possibly matching TRBD1 (6 bases). CDR3 length equals 14 residues. Germline-derived CDR1 and CDR2 are LNHDA and SQIVND (reference sequence). Deletions cut 5 bases from V and 3 bases from J, with 13 bases between. CDR3 amino acids: CASSVYRADTEAFF. In DNA, the CDR3 is TGTGCCAGTAGTGTATACAGGGCGGACACTGAAGCTTTCTTT.

The table lists this clonotype with a few counts. The chain uses TRBV12-3 or TRBV12-4 and TRBJ2-7; D might be TRBD1 (5 bases). This CDR3 is built from 13 residues. V was shortened by 6 bases and J by 3 bases, with 12 bases between the two germline ends. CDR3 sequence reads: CASRYRLHYEQYF. DNA of the CDR3: TGTGCCAGCAGGTACAGGTTACACTACGAGCAGTACTTC.

The chain carries TRBV6-8 and TRBJ1-1, with D hard to call. The V end lost 5 bases, the J end lost 2 bases, and 9 bases lay between the germline ends. The CDR3 runs 13 residues. Germline CDR1 reads MNHGY; CDR2 reads SAAAGT. The CDR3 loop reads CASSHAGNTEAFF. The CDR3 DNA sequence: TGTGCCAGCAGTCACGCGGGCAACACTGAAGCTTTCTTT.

This rearrangement joins TRBV7-9 to TRBJ1-2, with D hard to call. CDR1 is SEHNR and CDR2 is FQNEAQ in the germline V gene (reference sequence). Trimming took 7 bases from V and 4 from J, leaving 13 bases between them. This CDR3 comprises 13 residues. CDR3 residues: CASTQEGSYGYTF. CDR3 bases: TGTGCCAGCACCCAGGAGGGCTCCTATGGCTACACCTTC. The full variable domain, its missing parts supplied by reference TRBV7-9 and TRBJ1-2, is DTGVSQNPRHKITKRGQNVTFRCDPISEHNRLYWYRQTLGQGPEFLTYFQNEAQLEKSRLLSDRFSAERPKGSFSTLEIQRTEQGDSAMYLCASTQEGSYGYTFGSGTRLTVV.

This clonotype was counted a few times. J is TRBJ1-1 and V is TRBV6-5, with D possibly being TRBD1 (6 bases). Looked up from germline, CDR1 is MNHEY and CDR2 is SVGAGI. This CDR3 has 16 amino acids. V was cut by 7 bases and J by 6 bases, with 24 bases left in between. The CDR3 nucleotides are TGTGCCAGCACCGAAGGCAGGGGTTGGTCCATCGCTGAAGCTTTCTTT. It yields the protein CASTEGRGWSIAEAFF.

The chain links TRBV27 to TRBJ2-1; 14 bases are a match to TRBD2. CDR1 and CDR2 from the germline V gene are MNHEY and SMNVEV (reference sequence). The J segment lost 8 bases and the V segment lost 2 bases, leaving 8 bases of the junction unmatched. The CDR3 extends over 17 amino acids. Here the CDR3 reads CASSLGLAGGATDEQFF. DNA for the CDR3: TGTGCCAGCAGTTTAGGACTAGCGGGGGGCGCCACCGATGAGCAGTTCTTC.

This clonotype was picked up one time. V is TRBV5-1 and J is TRBJ2-1; no clear D. Between the trimmed V and J ends, which lost 5 bases and 8 bases, there was a span of 23 bases. The V gene's germline CDR1 is SGHRS and CDR2 YFSETQ. The CDR3 is 16 amino acids. CDR3: CASRIGSVRPLDEQFF. CDR3 nucleotide sequence: TGCGCCAGCAGGATTGGGTCGGTAAGGCCTTTGGATGAGCAGTTCTTC. The variable domain in full, completed from reference TRBV5-1 and TRBJ2-1, reads KAGVTQTPRYLIKTRGQQVTLSCSPISGHRSVSWYQQTPGQGLQFLFEYFSETQRNKGNFPGRFSGRQFSNSRSEMNVSTLELGDSALYLCASRIGSVRPLDEQFFGPGTRLTVL.

V is TRBV27 and J is TRBJ1-4; 7 bases are shared with TRBD1. V shed 6 bases and J 3 bases; nucleotides not matched to a gene: 4. Germline lookup yields CDR1 MNHEY and CDR2 SMNVEV (reference sequence). The CDR3 runs to 14 residues. The chain's CDR3 is CASRDRVANEKLFF. In nucleotides, the CDR3 is TGTGCCAGCAGAGACAGGGTGGCTAATGAAAAACTGTTTTTT.

Ten or more counts support this clonotype. CDR3: CASSLLAGTTYEQYF. CDR3 bases: TGTGCCAGCAGCTTACTAGCGGGGACGACCTACGAGCAGTACTTC. The gene calls are TRBV7-2 and TRBJ2-7; TRBD2 matches at 9 bases. CDR3 length equals 15 residues. Germline CDR1 and CDR2: SGHTA and FQGNSA. The J segment lost 2 bases and the V segment lost 2 bases, leaving 4 bases of the junction unmatched.

This clonotype was detected ten times or more. The chain combines TRBV11-2 with TRBJ1-1; 9 nucleotides align to TRBD1. V gave up 3 bases and J gave up 1 base; unmatched junction bases: 9. The CDR3 covers 17 residues. Per the germline V gene, CDR1 is SGHAT and CDR2 is FQNNGV. The CDR3 loop is CASSFIRGQGPNTEAFF. The CDR3 region has the DNA TGTGCCAGCAGCTTTATCCGGGGACAGGGACCGAACACTGAAGCTTTCTTT.